The following is a T cell receptor beta chain sequence with its context. Its target is unknown. This sample is drawn from a study of OX40 agonist ivuxolimab in advanced cancers. In the study overall: Patients received ivuxolimab, an intravenous treatment, every 2 weeks at 0.01 to 10 mg/kg. Of the patients, three showed partial responses, one with hepatocellular carcinoma and two with cutaneous melanoma. Of mixed ages from about 20 to 90 and averaging around 60 years, the group was roughly 85% male. Study observations and caveats: In the 0.1-3.0 mg/kg groups, partial responders showed among the lowest expansion.

Trimming cost V 1 base and J 10 bases, with 18 bases left between them. Germline lookup yields CDR1 SGHNT and CDR2 YYREEE (reference sequence). The CDR3 extends over 15 amino acids. The method was immunoSEQ multiplex PCR; TCRdb's version includes in-frame clones alone and lacks a portion of them. Of 53,000 or so clones in the sample, about four fifths were seen once. The chain carries TRBV5-4 and TRBJ2-4; the D gene could be TRBD1 or TRBD2 (5 bases each). Here the sequenced sample was CD4+ or CD8+ T cells sorted from blood, taken in a trial of the OX40 agonist ivuxolimab. The source is an adult with an advanced solid tumor such as melanoma, head and neck, liver or kidney cancer. CDR3 bases: TGTGCCAGCAGCTTGTTTGGGCAGGGAGTGGGGATTCAGTACTTC. Protein product: CASSLFGQGVGIQYF.